The clone carrying this T cell receptor (beta chain) was seen more than once but under ten times. These data belong to a study of beta chain features in type 1 diabetes. This CDR3 spans 16 amino acids. The germline gives CDR1 SGHTA, CDR2 FQGNSA. Deletions cut 3 bases from V and 2 bases from J, with 14 bases between. Of the isolated RNA, all was reverse transcribed, and so the sequenced material was expressed TCRB transcripts. The protocol was immunoSEQ multiplex PCR, while the TCRdb copy is restricted to in-frame clones and leaves out a portion. The profile shows 250,000 to 350,000 clones, less than 15% of them singletons.

This clonotype was obtained from a young man in good health. V gene TRBV7-2 combines with J gene TRBJ1-3, with D possibly matching TRBD1 (6 bases). The sequenced material came from central memory CD4+ T cells from blood. In DNA, the CDR3 is TGTGCCAGCAGCTTGGGGGGCAGTCAAGCTGGAAACACCATATATTTT. The encoded protein is CASSLGGSQAGNTIYF. Combining the CDR3 with reference TRBV7-2 and TRBJ1-3 gives the whole variable domain GAGVSQSPSNKVTEKGKDVELRCDPISGHTALYWYRQSLGQGLEFLIYFQGNSAPDKSGLPSDRFSAERTGGSVSTLTIQRTQQEDSAVYLCASSLGGSQAGNTIYFGEGSWLTVV.